This paragraph reports one T cell receptor (beta chain). This specimen comes from a study of T-cell reconstitution after alpha-beta-depleted transplantation in children. TCRbeta library construction was performed incorporating unique molecular identifiers. MiXCR was run by TCRdb on the PCR reads, yielding one entry per CDR3 protein. This sample has some 840,000 distinct CDR3 sequences, with less than 20% found just once. V lost 5 bases to trimming and J lost 1 base, with 8 bases between them. In germline, CDR1 is SQVTM, CDR2 ANQGSEA. The CDR3 extends over 12 amino acids. Specimen: PBMCs, mostly from graft donor cells, collected 360 days after TCRalphabeta/CD19-depleted stem cell transplant. This chain uses TRBV29-1 with TRBJ1-2; D remains unclear. This TCR was recovered from a male patient younger than 18 who had a stem cell transplant for acute lymphoblastic leukemia, so the T cells may come from the graft donor. The CDR3 coding sequence is TGCAGCGTTAAGATTCTTAACTATGGCTACACCTTC. Protein sequence: CSVKILNYGYTF.